This TCR beta chain stems from a study of blood T cell repertoires in COVID-19. Turning to the study itself: From the United States, Italy and Spain came samples of acute and convalescent COVID-19. PBMCs, B-cell-depleted T cells, or T cells were the source of the cDNA or gDNA that made up the material.

Original handling: Amplification of reference gene primers provided the estimated nucleated cell counts. TCRdb's copy holds only in-frame clones and misses some; the assay was immunoSEQ multiplex PCR. D and trimming come from the DNA, and the V and J calls and clone size come from that table. The sample holds about 410,000 clones, 89% seen once. This CDR3 has 13 residues. Looked up from germline, CDR1 is SGHVS and CDR2 is FQNEAQ. Between the trimmed V and J ends, which lost 9 bases and 6 bases, there was a span of 14 bases. While infection was still active, Seattle patients were enrolled and then followed longitudinally.

The sample was peripheral blood. This TCR derives from a woman aged 40 to 50 with COVID-19, enrolled during active disease. The chain combines TRBV7-8 with TRBJ2-2; tentatively, D is TRBD2 (6 bases). The CDR3 protein is CASASDPAGELFF. CDR3 DNA: TGTGCCAGTGCTAGCGATCCCGCCGGGGAGCTGTTTTTT.